The present entry profiles one TCR beta chain with its context. Its specificity is not known. Between the trimmed V and J ends, which lost 2 bases and 1 base, there was a span of 8 bases. Germline values: CDR1 LGHNA, CDR2 YSLEER. The CDR3 consists of 14 residues. This sample was included in a study of T cell repertoires in cytomegalovirus infection. About the study: CMV epitopes, recently identified HLA-C-restricted and well-studied HLA-B-restricted, were used. A matching HLA type, together with CMV infection, was signaled by public TCR beta signatures.

TCRdb re-called the reads through MiXCR, storing one row per CDR3 protein. The table records roughly 280,000 distinct CDR3 sequences, around 20% of them present only once. Study-level points and caveats: The ex vivo response was dominated by HLA-C-restricted CMV-specific TCR beta clonotypes. CMV carriers having the relevant HLA were flagged by cumulative public TCR beta family frequency.

V gene TRBV4-3 combines with J gene TRBJ1-1, with D tentatively TRBD1 (5 bases). Sequences were derived from cultured PBMCs, sampled from culture after CMV antigen stimulation. This receptor was identified in a human donor in good health (CMV status not recorded). Some clones in this sample may be carry-over from other donors' samples. CDR3 in DNA: TGCGCCAGCAGCCAACGGGGCCCGAACACTGAAGCTTTCTTT. Amino acids: CASSQRGPNTEAFF.